Sequencing of this T cell receptor (beta chain) was carried out in a study of T cells of healthy individuals. Between the trimmed V and J ends, which lost 2 bases and 3 bases, there was a span of 11 bases. The germline CDR1 and CDR2 sequences are SGHTA and FQGNSA. The CDR3 length is 15 residues. TCRdb used MiXCR to reprocess the 5' RACE reads, holding one entry per CDR3 protein. The sample lists about 100,000 distinct CDR3 sequences, about 16% seen once, with around 6.5% in the top ten. The clonotype was recovered from a human donor in good health. The genes are TRBV7-2 and TRBJ2-1; D not resolved. This chain's CDR3 is CASSLFSDLYNEQFF. Here the CDR3 DNA reads TGTGCCAGCAGCTTATTCTCTGATCTCTACAATGAGCAGTTCTTC.